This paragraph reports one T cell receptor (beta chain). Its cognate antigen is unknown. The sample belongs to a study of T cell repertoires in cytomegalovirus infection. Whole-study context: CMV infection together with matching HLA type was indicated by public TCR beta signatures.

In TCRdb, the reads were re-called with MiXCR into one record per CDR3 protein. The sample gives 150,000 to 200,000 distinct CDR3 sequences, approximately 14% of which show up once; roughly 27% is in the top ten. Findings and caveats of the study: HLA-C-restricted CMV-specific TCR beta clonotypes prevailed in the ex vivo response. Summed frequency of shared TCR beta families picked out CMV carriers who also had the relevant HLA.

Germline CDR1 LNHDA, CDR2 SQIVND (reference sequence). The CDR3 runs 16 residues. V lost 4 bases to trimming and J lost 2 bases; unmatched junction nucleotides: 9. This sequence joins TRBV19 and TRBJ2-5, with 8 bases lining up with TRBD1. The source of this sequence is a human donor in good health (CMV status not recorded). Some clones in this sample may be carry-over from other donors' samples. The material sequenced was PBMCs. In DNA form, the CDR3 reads TGTGCCAGTAGTACGGACGGGACAGGCCTTCAAGAGACCCAGTACTTC. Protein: CASSTDGTGLQETQYF.